The 27 T cell receptor beta chains given below trace back to one sample, sequenced in a study of blood T cells in healthy people across ages. Primers used in a second PCR of about 6 to 11 cycles were a sample-barcoded 5' primer and a J-beta primer mix. TCRdb reprocessed the 5' RACE reads via MiXCR and lists one record per CDR3 protein. The sample carries roughly 1.4 million distinct CDR3 sequences, around 55% recorded once. The sequencing input was blood. The source of these receptors is a man aged 18 to 35 in good health.

V is TRBV12-3 or TRBV12-4 and J is TRBJ2-3; D remains unclear. The CDR3 runs to 12 residues. V was cut by 9 bases and J by 0 bases, with 7 bases left in between. CDR3 coding DNA: TGTGCCAGTAGGCGGAGCACAGATACGCAGTATTTT. Residues: CASRRSTDTQYF.

The table lists this clonotype with a few counts. The CDR3 protein is CASSARADWSYEQYF. In DNA form, the CDR3 reads TGCGCCAGCAGCGCTCGGGCGGACTGGTCCTACGAGCAGTACTTC. The gene calls are TRBV4-1 and TRBJ2-7; D might be TRBD2 (5 bases). Germline V gene data show CDR1 as MGHRA and CDR2 as YSYEKL. The CDR3 has 15 residues. The V gene lost 5 bases and the J gene lost 1 base, with 15 bases spanning the gap.

The V and J genes are TRBV7-9 and TRBJ1-2; 9 bases are shared with TRBD1. The trim removed 3 bases at V and 5 bases at J, leaving 7 bases unmatched. This CDR3 region has 15 residues. From germline, CDR1 is SEHNR and CDR2 FQNEAQ (reference sequence). The CDR3 DNA sequence: TGTGCCAGCAGCTTCTTCTCAGGGACAGGGTATGGCTACACCTTC. It translates to CASSFFSGTGYGYTF.

This clonotype has just a few counts. This chain connects TRBV28 to TRBJ2-3, with D uncertain. This CDR3 is built from 15 residues. CDR1 is MDHEN, CDR2 SYDVKM, per germline. V was shortened by 1 base and J by 0 bases, with 8 bases between the two germline ends. CDR3 loop: CASSLFPASTDTQYF. In DNA form, the CDR3 reads TGTGCCAGCAGTTTATTTCCTGCTAGCACAGATACGCAGTATTTT.

This rearrangement joins TRBV6-5 to TRBJ2-5; TRBD2 might be the D (7 bases). The germline V gene has CDR1 MNHEY and CDR2 SVGAGI. The V gene lost 9 bases and the J gene lost 6 bases, with 11 bases spanning the gap. The CDR3 has 11 amino acids. CDR3 protein: CARGGGKTQYF. Here the CDR3 DNA reads TGTGCCAGGGGAGGGGGGAAGACCCAGTACTTC.

The chain uses TRBV20-1 and TRBJ2-7; D may be TRBD1 (6 bases). With 1 base removed from V and 5 bases from J, the gap between germline ends came to 18 bases. The germline V gene encodes CDR1 DFQATT and CDR2 SNEGSKA (reference sequence). This CDR3 is built from 15 residues. The CDR3 spells CSARVRGGKSHEQYF. The CDR3 DNA sequence: TGCAGTGCTAGAGTCAGGGGCGGCAAGTCACACGAGCAGTACTTC.

This clonotype occurred a few times. This chain links TRBV7-2 with TRBJ1-1; D is unclear. The CDR3 consists of 13 residues. Trimming stripped 5 bases from V and 0 bases from J, with 7 bases between. Germline CDR1 is SGHTA and CDR2 is FQGNSA. As DNA, the CDR3 is TGTGCCAGCAGCCACCCTATGAACACTGAAGCTTTCTTT. This gives the protein CASSHPMNTEAFF.

V is TRBV12-5 and J is TRBJ1-2; no definite D call. The germline V and J ends were trimmed by 5 bases and 0 bases, with 13 bases remaining between them. Germline values: CDR1 LGHNT, CDR2 FRNRAP. This CDR3 has 15 amino acids. Here the CDR3 DNA reads TGTGCTAGTGGTACCGTGGTGGGAGCTAACTATGGCTACACCTTC. Protein product: CASGTVVGANYGYTF.

The V gene is TRBV15, the J gene TRBJ2-1, with TRBD1 matching 8 bases. Germline trimming cut 0 bases from V and 4 bases from J; bases unmatched to any gene: 8. The V gene's germline CDR1 is LNHNV and CDR2 YYDKDF (reference sequence). The CDR3 is made up of 17 amino acids. CDR3 loop: CATSRDGQGAAYNEQFF. CDR3 nucleotide sequence: TGTGCCACCAGCAGAGATGGGCAGGGGGCAGCTTACAATGAGCAGTTCTTC.

This clonotype has more than one count but fewer than ten. The genes are TRBV12-3 or TRBV12-4 and TRBJ2-3; D possibly corresponds to TRBD2 (5 bases). Trimming cost V 9 bases and J 0 bases, with 13 bases left between them. This CDR3 has 14 amino acids. CDR3 sequence: CASFLRESTDTQYF. CDR3 sequence (DNA): TGTGCCAGTTTTCTCCGGGAAAGCACAGATACGCAGTATTTT.

The genes are TRBV11-2 and TRBJ2-4; D is uncertain. The germline V gene encodes CDR1 SGHAT and CDR2 FQNNGV. Trimming shortened V by 2 bases and J by 13 bases, and 15 bases separated the two germline ends. The CDR3 contains 13 residues. The CDR3 region has the DNA TGTGCCAGCAGCTTATTCAACAGCGACGCCCAGTACTTC. Protein product: CASSLFNSDAQYF.

The chain is built from TRBV2 and TRBJ2-1, with 12 bases identical to TRBD2. Germline CDR1 and CDR2: SNHLY and FYNNEI. The CDR3 length is 13 residues. Unmatched junction bases numbered 1, after V lost 6 bases and J lost 7 bases. CDR3 in DNA: TGTGCCAGCAGGACTAGCGGGAGTAATGAGCAGTTCTTC. Translated, it gives CASRTSGSNEQFF.

V is TRBV20-1 and J is TRBJ1-2, with D perhaps matching TRBD1 (5 bases). Germline V lookup: CDR1 DFQATT, CDR2 SNEGSKA (reference sequence). Trimming left V 3 bases short and J 3 bases short, with 11 bases between. The CDR3 loop spans 13 amino acids. The CDR3 here is CSAREDSDYGYTF. The CDR3 bases are TGCAGTGCTAGGGAAGACAGCGACTATGGCTACACCTTC.

J is TRBJ2-2 and V is TRBV20-1, with a tentative D call TRBD2 (7 bases). V was pared by 4 bases and J by 5 bases, with 14 bases between. This CDR3 region has 14 residues. Germline V gene lookup returns CDR1 DFQATT and CDR2 SNEGSKA (reference sequence). This chain's CDR3 is CSAMPGGSTGELFF. CDR3 DNA sequence: TGCAGTGCTATGCCGGGGGGCTCTACCGGGGAGCTGTTTTTT.

This clonotype was seen only a few times. The chain employs TRBV4-1 and TRBJ2-7; D call uncertain. Germline V gene data show CDR1 as MGHRA and CDR2 as YSYEKL. The CDR3 totals 14 residues. With 3 bases removed from V and 1 base from J, the gap between germline ends came to 10 bases. Here the CDR3 reads CASSQHDSSYEQYF. Written as DNA, the CDR3 is TGCGCCAGCAGCCAGCACGACTCATCCTACGAGCAGTACTTC.

This rearrangement joins TRBV29-1 to TRBJ2-5; D remains unclear. This CDR3 has 13 residues. Trimming left V 6 bases short and J 1 base short, with 12 bases between. Germline V lookup: CDR1 SQVTM, CDR2 ANQGSEA. The CDR3 spells CSVRTEFQETQYF. The CDR3 DNA reads as TGCAGCGTCCGGACGGAGTTCCAAGAGACCCAGTACTTC.

The chain links TRBV6-1 to TRBJ2-7; D is perhaps TRBD1 (5 bases). The germline V and J ends were trimmed by 3 bases and 3 bases, with 9 bases remaining between them. Germline CDR1 and CDR2: MNHNS and SASEGT. The CDR3 consists of 13 residues. The chain's CDR3 is CASSDGHYYEQYF. The CDR3 region has the DNA TGTGCCAGCAGTGATGGACATTACTACGAGCAGTACTTC.

DNA of the CDR3: TGTGCCAGCAGTGAAGTCCGGGCGGCGAACTATGGCTACACCTTC. Protein sequence: CASSEVRAANYGYTF. This sequence joins TRBV2 and TRBJ1-2; D gene unclear. Germline assignment: CDR1 SNHLY and CDR2 FYNNEI. This CDR3 has 15 residues. V was clipped by 1 base and J by 2 bases, with 11 bases between them.

The V and J genes are TRBV6-5 and TRBJ1-1, with D perhaps TRBD1 (6 bases). V dropped 7 bases and J dropped 7 bases, with 16 bases sitting between them. CDR1 and CDR2 from the germline V gene are MNHEY and SVGAGI. The CDR3 is 13 amino acids. CDR3: CASIGTDRLEAFF. The CDR3 bases are TGTGCCAGCATCGGGACGGACAGACTTGAAGCTTTCTTT.

This chain's CDR3 is CASSPEFGQLNYGYTF. The CDR3, as DNA: TGTGCCAGCAGCCCCGAATTCGGACAGTTGAACTATGGCTACACCTTC. The chain is built from TRBV4-2 and TRBJ1-2; possible D gene TRBD1, 6 bases. This CDR3 spans 16 amino acids. V gave up 4 bases and J gave up 2 bases, with 17 bases separating them. Germline V gives CDR1 LGHNA, CDR2 YNFKEQ.

The chain combines TRBV4-1 with TRBJ2-5; 11 bases are shared with TRBD1. The assigned J gene may be wrong: the sequence end matches TRBJ2-7 better. This CDR3 region has 18 residues. Germline V gene lookup returns CDR1 MGHRA and CDR2 YSYEKL. In DNA, the CDR3 is TGCGCCAGCAGCCAAGATCCCGGACAGGGGGCTTCCCACTACGAGCAGTACTTC. Encoded protein: CASSQDPGQGASHYEQYF.

The rearrangement links TRBV4-2 to TRBJ1-5; 11 bases are shared with TRBD1. Germline CDR1 is LGHNA and CDR2 is YNFKEQ. Germline trimming cut 4 bases from V and 5 bases from J; bases unmatched to any gene: 7. This CDR3 contains 16 residues. The CDR3 DNA reads as TGTGCCAGCAGCCCGACCCCGGACAGGGGGCATCAGCCCCAGCATTTT. Translating gives CASSPTPDRGHQPQHF.

This clonotype was seen a handful of times. The CDR3 DNA sequence: TGCGCCAGCAGCCTACGCAGGACAGGGTCTGAGGAGAGTGAAAAACTGTTTTTT. Protein product: CASSLRRTGSEESEKLFF. V usage is TRBV4-3 and J usage is TRBJ1-4, with TRBD1 identical over 8 bases. Germline CDR1 is LGHNA and CDR2 is YSLEER. The J segment lost 7 bases and the V segment lost 4 bases, leaving 17 bases of the junction unmatched. The CDR3 has 18 residues.

In this sample, this clonotype turned up once. The gene calls are TRBV6-5 and TRBJ1-5; perhaps TRBD1 as D (6 bases). Between the trimmed V and J ends, which lost 5 bases and 2 bases, there was a span of 13 bases. The germline CDR1 and CDR2 sequences are MNHEY and SVGAGI. This CDR3 region has 15 residues. The CDR3 bases are TGTGCCAGCAGTCAACAGGGAGAGGGCAATCAGCCCCAGCATTTT. It codes for CASSQQGEGNQPQHF.

The chain links TRBV7-9 to TRBJ2-3; TRBD1 or TRBD2 may be the D gene (5 bases each). Trimming removed 5 bases at V and 0 bases at J, with 15 bases between. The CDR3 contains 16 residues. Germline loops: CDR1 SEHNR, CDR2 FQNEAQ (reference sequence). The CDR3 DNA reads as TGTGCCAGCAGCCACCGGGACCTTGATAGCACAGATACGCAGTATTTT. It yields the protein CASSHRDLDSTDTQYF.

CDR3 amino acids: CASSLGGSNGEQFF. CDR3 DNA: TGCGCCAGCAGCTTGGGCGGGAGTAACGGTGAGCAGTTCTTC. The rearrangement links TRBV5-1 to TRBJ2-1; 7 nucleotides align to TRBD2. The ends lost 0 bases at V and 9 bases at J; junction bases unmatched: 6. CDR1 and CDR2 from the germline V gene are SGHRS and YFSETQ. This CDR3 comprises 14 residues.

The V and J genes are TRBV4-1 and TRBJ2-1; D unresolved. The CDR3 has 17 residues. V was clipped by 1 base and J by 3 bases, with 16 bases between them. Per the germline V gene, CDR1 is MGHRA and CDR2 is YSYEKL. The DNA of the CDR3 is TGCGCCAGCAGCCAAGTAGTAGCCCCCCTCAACTACAATGAGCAGTTCTTC. This codes for CASSQVVAPLNYNEQFF.